What follows are 9 T cell receptor beta chains derived from one specimen sequenced in a study of T-cell reconstitution after alpha-beta-depleted transplantation in children. Unique molecular identifiers featured in how the TCRbeta library was prepared. One entry per CDR3 protein, called by TCRdb with MiXCR from the PCR reads. The data hold roughly 100,000 distinct CDR3 sequences, with around 6% observed a single time. Sequenced material: PBMCs, mostly from graft donor cells, taken 60 days after TCRalphabeta/CD19-depleted stem cell transplant. These receptors all stem from a female patient aged 2 to 10 who had a stem cell transplant for Fanconi anemia, so the T cells may come from the graft donor.

This clonotype was observed at least ten times. The chain is built from TRBV5-1 and TRBJ1-1; D is perhaps TRBD1 (5 bases). From germline, CDR1 is SGHRS and CDR2 YFSETQ. The germline V and J ends were trimmed by 3 bases and 1 base, with 13 bases remaining between them. There are 15 residues in the CDR3. The DNA for the CDR3 is TGCGCCAGCAGCTCATACAGGTCCGAGAACACTGAAGCTTTCTTT. This encodes CASSSYRSENTEAFF.

A remark on this clonotype: The conserved closing phenylalanine or tryptophan is absent in this CDR3, likely reflecting a read error. V gene TRBV5-5 combines with J gene TRBJ1-1, with unresolved D. The germline V and J ends were trimmed by 4 bases and 7 bases, with 17 bases remaining between them. Germline lookup yields CDR1 SGHKS and CDR2 YYEKEE (reference sequence). The CDR3 is 14 residues long. The chain's CDR3 is CASSLGLFKGEAFS. CDR3 in DNA: TGTGCCAGCAGCCTGGGCCTGTTTAAGGGTGAAGCTTTCTCT.

This clonotype was detected many times. The rearrangement links TRBV9 to TRBJ2-2; D uncertain. This CDR3 spans 16 amino acids. V lost 0 bases and J lost 5, with 14 bases in between. CDR1 and CDR2 from the germline V gene are SGDLS and YYNGEE. In DNA form, the CDR3 reads TGTGCCAGCAGCGTAGAAAAGTGGAGTCTAACCGGGGAGCTGTTTTTT. Encoded protein: CASSVEKWSLTGELFF.

There are many counts of this clonotype. This chain joins TRBV4-1 and TRBJ2-3; TRBD1 is a possible D gene (6 bases). The CDR3 loop spans 15 amino acids. Germline V gene lookup returns CDR1 MGHRA and CDR2 YSYEKL. The germline V and J ends were trimmed by 3 bases and 1 base, with 11 bases remaining between them. CDR3 DNA: TGCGCCAGCAGCCACCCCAGACAGGGCACAGATACGCAGTATTTT. It is translated as CASSHPRQGTDTQYF.

This clonotype was seen ten or more times. V gene TRBV7-9 combines with J gene TRBJ2-5; D gene ambiguous. CDR3 length: 14 residues. The germline CDR1 and CDR2 sequences are SEHNR and FQNEAQ (reference sequence). Trimming took off 2 bases at V and 4 bases at J, with 11 bases between the two ends. The CDR3 reads CASSLNMGLETQYF. Here the CDR3 DNA reads TGTGCCAGCAGCTTAAACATGGGCTTAGAGACCCAGTACTTC.

This chain joins TRBV23-1 and TRBJ2-1, with 7 bases fitting TRBD2. TRBV23-1 is marked as an open reading frame, function uncertain. The length of the CDR3 is 16 residues. V lost 0 bases, J lost 4 bases, and 6 bases stayed unmatched. CDR3 amino acids: CASSQSRRGRYNEQFF. CDR3 DNA: TGCGCCAGCAGTCAATCTCGGCGGGGGAGGTACAATGAGCAGTTCTTC.

This clonotype was seen repeatedly, ten times or more. The chain joins TRBV11-3 to TRBJ2-3, with 9 bases fitting TRBD2. The length of the CDR3 is 15 residues. With V trimmed by 5 bases and J by 8 bases, 11 bases remained unmatched. Germline-derived CDR1 and CDR2 are SGHNT and YENEEA. The CDR3 nucleotides read TGTGCCAGCAGCGAGGGACTAGCAGAGGGAGTTACGCAGTATTTT. Protein sequence: CASSEGLAEGVTQYF.

This clonotype has at least ten counts. The gene calls are TRBV12-3 or TRBV12-4 and TRBJ1-3; D gene ambiguous. CDR3 size: 16 residues. V lost 3 bases to trimming and J lost 0 bases, with 12 bases between them. CDR3 DNA: TGTGCCAGCAGTTTCCAGGCAAGTCCCTCTGGAAACACCATATATTTT. It specifies CASSFQASPSGNTIYF.

This clonotype has ten or more counts. V and J are TRBV28 and TRBJ2-7; D is ambiguous. The germline gives CDR1 MDHEN, CDR2 SYDVKM. The CDR3 is made up of 11 amino acids. V was cut by 6 bases and J by 0 bases, with 3 bases left in between. CDR3 in DNA: TGTGCCAGCAGCTTCTCCTACGAGCAGTACTTC. Its translation is CASSFSYEQYF.